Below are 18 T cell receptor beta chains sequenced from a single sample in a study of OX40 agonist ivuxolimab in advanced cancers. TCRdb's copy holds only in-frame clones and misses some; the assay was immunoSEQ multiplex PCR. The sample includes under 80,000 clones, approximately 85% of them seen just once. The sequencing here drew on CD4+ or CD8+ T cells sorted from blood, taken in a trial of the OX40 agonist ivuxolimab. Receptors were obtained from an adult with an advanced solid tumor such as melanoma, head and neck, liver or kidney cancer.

In nucleotides, the CDR3 is TGTGCCAGCAGCTTACGTGTGGCTTATGAGCAGTTCTTC. Amino acids: CASSLRVAYEQFF. The chain joins TRBV7-6 to TRBJ2-1; D not certain. V lost 2 bases, J lost 8 bases, and 10 bases lay in between. The CDR3 runs to 13 residues. Germline lookup yields CDR1 SGHVS and CDR2 FNYEAQ.

CDR3 nucleotide sequence: TGCGCCAGCAGCTTTAGAACTAGCAGCAATGAGCAGTTCTTC. It is translated as CASSFRTSSNEQFF. The rearrangement links TRBV5-1 to TRBJ2-1, with D tentatively TRBD2 (6 bases). V lost 2 bases, J lost 6 bases, and 12 bases lay in between. Germline lookup yields CDR1 SGHRS and CDR2 YFSETQ. The CDR3 runs 14 residues.

The chain's CDR3 is CASIRDREGLATYEQYF. CDR3 in DNA: TGCGCCAGTATCCGGGACAGGGAAGGACTAGCGACGTACGAGCAGTACTTC. The chain joins TRBV5-1 to TRBJ2-7; D may match TRBD1 or TRBD2 (9 bases each). V lost 8 bases and J lost 4, with 28 bases in between. Per germline, CDR1 SGHRS and CDR2 YFSETQ. The CDR3 length is 17 residues.

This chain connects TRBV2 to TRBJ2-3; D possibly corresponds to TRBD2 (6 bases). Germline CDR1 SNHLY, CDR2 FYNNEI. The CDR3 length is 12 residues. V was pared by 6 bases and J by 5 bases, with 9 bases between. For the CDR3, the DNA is TGTGCCAGCAGGGGTAGCGGAGATACGCAGTATTTT. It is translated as CASRGSGDTQYF.

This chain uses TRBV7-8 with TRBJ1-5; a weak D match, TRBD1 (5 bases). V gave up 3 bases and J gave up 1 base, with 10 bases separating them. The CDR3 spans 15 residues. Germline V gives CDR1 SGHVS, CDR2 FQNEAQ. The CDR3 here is CASSLRQSSNQPQHF. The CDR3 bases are TGTGCCAGCAGCTTGCGACAGTCGAGCAATCAGCCCCAGCATTTT.

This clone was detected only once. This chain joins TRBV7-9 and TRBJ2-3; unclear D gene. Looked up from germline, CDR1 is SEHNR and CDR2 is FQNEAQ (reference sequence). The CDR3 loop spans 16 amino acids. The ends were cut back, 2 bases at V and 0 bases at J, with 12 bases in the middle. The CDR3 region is CASSLWLGSSTDTQYF. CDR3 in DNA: TGTGCCAGCAGCTTATGGCTTGGTTCTAGCACAGATACGCAGTATTTT.

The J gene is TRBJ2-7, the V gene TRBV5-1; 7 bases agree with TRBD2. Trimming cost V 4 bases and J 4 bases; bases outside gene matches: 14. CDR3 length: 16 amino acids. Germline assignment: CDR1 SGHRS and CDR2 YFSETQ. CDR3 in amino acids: CASSQDMGTIGYEQYF. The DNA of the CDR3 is TGCGCCAGCAGCCAAGATATGGGGACTATAGGGTACGAGCAGTACTTC.

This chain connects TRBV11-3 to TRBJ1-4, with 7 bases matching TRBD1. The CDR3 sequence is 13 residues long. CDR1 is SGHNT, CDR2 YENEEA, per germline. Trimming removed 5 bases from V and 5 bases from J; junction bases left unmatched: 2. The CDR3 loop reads CASSPGQNEKLFF. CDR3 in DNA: TGTGCCAGCAGCCCGGGACAGAATGAAAAACTGTTTTTT.

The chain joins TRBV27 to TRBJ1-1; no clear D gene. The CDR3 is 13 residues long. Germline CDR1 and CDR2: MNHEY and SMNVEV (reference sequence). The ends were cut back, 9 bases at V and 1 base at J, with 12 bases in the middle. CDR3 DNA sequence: TGTGCCAGTATCAGTCGAACGAACACTGAAGCTTTCTTT. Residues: CASISRTNTEAFF.

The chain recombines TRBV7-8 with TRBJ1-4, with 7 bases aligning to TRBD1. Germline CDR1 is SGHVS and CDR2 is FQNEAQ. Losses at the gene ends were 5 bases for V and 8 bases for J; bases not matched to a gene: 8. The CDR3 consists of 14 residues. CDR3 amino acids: CASSRDSGREKLFF. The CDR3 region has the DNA TGTGCCAGCAGCCGGGACAGCGGTAGGGAAAAACTGTTTTTT.

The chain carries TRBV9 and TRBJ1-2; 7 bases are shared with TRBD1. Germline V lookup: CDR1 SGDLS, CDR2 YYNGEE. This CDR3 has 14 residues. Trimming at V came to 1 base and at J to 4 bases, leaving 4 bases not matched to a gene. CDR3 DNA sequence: TGTGCCAGCAGCGTAACAGGGGTTGCCTATGGCTACACCTTC. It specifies CASSVTGVAYGYTF.

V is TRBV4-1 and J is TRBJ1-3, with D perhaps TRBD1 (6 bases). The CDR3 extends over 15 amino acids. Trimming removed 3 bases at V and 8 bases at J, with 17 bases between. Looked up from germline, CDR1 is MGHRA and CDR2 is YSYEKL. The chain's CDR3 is CASSHPGRGLDTIYF. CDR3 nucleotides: TGCGCCAGCAGCCACCCTGGCAGGGGATTAGACACCATATATTTT.

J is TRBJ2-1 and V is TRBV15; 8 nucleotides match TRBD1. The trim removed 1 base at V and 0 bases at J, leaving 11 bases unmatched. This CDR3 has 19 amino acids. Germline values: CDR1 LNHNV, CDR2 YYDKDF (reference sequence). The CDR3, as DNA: TGTGCCACCAGCAGAGCCGGGACAGGAAACAGAAGCTCCTACAATGAGCAGTTCTTC. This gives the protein CATSRAGTGNRSSYNEQFF.

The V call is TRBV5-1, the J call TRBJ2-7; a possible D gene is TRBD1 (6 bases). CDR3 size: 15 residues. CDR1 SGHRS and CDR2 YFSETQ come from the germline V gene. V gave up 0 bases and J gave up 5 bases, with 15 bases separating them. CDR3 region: CASSLDSTGWDEQYF. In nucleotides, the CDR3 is TGCGCCAGCAGCTTGGATTCAACAGGGTGGGACGAGCAGTACTTC.

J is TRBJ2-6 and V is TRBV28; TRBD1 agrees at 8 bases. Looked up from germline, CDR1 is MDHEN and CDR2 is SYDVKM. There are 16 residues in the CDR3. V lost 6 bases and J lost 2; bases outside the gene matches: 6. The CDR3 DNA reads TGTGCCAGCAGCATCGAACAGGGGGCTGGGGCCAACGTCCTGACTTTC. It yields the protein CASSIEQGAGANVLTF.

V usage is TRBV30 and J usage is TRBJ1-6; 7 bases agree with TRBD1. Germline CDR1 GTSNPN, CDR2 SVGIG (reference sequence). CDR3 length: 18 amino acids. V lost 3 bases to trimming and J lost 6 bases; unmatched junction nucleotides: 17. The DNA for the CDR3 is TGTGCCTGGAGCGGCTGGGGACAGCTTATCTCGGGTAATTCACCCCTCCACTTT. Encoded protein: CAWSGWGQLISGNSPLHF.

The CDR3 nucleotides read TGTGCCAGCAGTGCCGGGGGCTACGAGCAGTACTTC. As protein: CASSAGGYEQYF. The V gene is TRBV25-1, the J gene TRBJ2-7, with a possible D match to TRBD2 (6 bases). Germline lookup yields CDR1 MGHDK and CDR2 SYGVNS. The ends were cut back, 4 bases at V and 3 bases at J, with 7 bases in the middle. The CDR3 length is 12 residues.

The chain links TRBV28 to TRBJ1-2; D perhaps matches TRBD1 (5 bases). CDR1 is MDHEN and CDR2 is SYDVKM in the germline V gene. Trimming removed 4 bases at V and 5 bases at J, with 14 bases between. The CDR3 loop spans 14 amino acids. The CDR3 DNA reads TGTGCCAGCAGTTCGGTCGGGACTCGGTATGGCTACACCTTC. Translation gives CASSSVGTRYGYTF.